This entry describes one T cell receptor beta chain. The target antigen is unknown. This record belongs to a study of CD8 T cells in Susac syndrome. Study as a whole: Within the sequenced group of Susac syndrome patients, roughly six showed active disease and 8 or 9 were in remission.

There are 13 residues in the CDR3. Germline values: CDR1 SGHDT, CDR2 YYEEEE. The V gene lost 4 bases and the J gene lost 3 bases, with 8 bases spanning the gap. RNA amounts of about 0.5 to 1 ug underwent reverse transcription with random hexamers. The authors amplified TCR beta CDR3 across 54 Vbeta and 13 Jbeta using immunoSEQ multiplex PCR. TCRdb re-called the immunoSEQ multiplex PCR reads through MiXCR, storing one row per CDR3 protein. The sample shows 150,000 to 200,000 distinct CDR3 sequences, approximately 95% of them seen only once. Study observations and caveats: In Susac syndrome, CD4+ T cell repertoires lacked any clonal expansion.

Material for sequencing was CD4+ T cells from PBMCs. The clonotype comes from a human donor with Susac syndrome. V is TRBV5-6 and J is TRBJ1-5, with D possibly being TRBD1 (6 bases). The CDR3 here is CASSHRVNQPQHF. For the CDR3, the DNA is TGTGCCAGCAGCCACAGGGTCAATCAGCCCCAGCATTTT.